The 6 T cell receptor beta chains below were found in one sample sequenced in a study of T cell repertoires in cytomegalovirus infection. TCRdb processed the reads anew with MiXCR; each CDR3 protein has one entry. The sample has roughly 500,000 distinct CDR3 sequences, roughly a third seen once. These TCRs are of unknown antigen specificity. Sequenced material: cultured PBMCs, taken from culture after CMV antigen stimulation. These receptors originate from a human donor in good health (CMV status not recorded). Some clones in this sample may be carry-over from other donors' samples.

The V gene is TRBV6-8, the J gene TRBJ2-7, with TRBD1 identical over 9 bases. V was pared by 4 bases and J by 2 bases, with 6 bases of the junction left unmatched. The CDR3 loop spans 15 amino acids. Germline-derived CDR1 and CDR2 are MNHGY and SAAAGT. The CDR3, as DNA: TGTGCCAGCAGTTCCGGACAGGGGCCCCCCTACGAGCAGTACTTC. Its protein is CASSSGQGPPYEQYF.

The chain links TRBV7-2 to TRBJ1-2; 7 bases are shared with TRBD1. The CDR3 is 15 amino acids. V lost 3 bases and J lost 5; bases outside the gene matches: 9. Germline V gives CDR1 SGHTA, CDR2 FQGNSA. The CDR3 DNA reads TGTGCCAGCAGCTTTGTACCGGGACAGAGATATGGCTACACCTTC. It codes for CASSFVPGQRYGYTF.

This chain uses TRBV12-3 or TRBV12-4 with TRBJ1-5; D may be TRBD1 (5 bases). Deletions cut 3 bases from V and 6 bases from J, with 9 bases between. CDR3 length: 13 residues. In nucleotides, the CDR3 is TGTGCCAGCAGTTTGTCAGGGAGTCAGCCCCAGCATTTT. Protein: CASSLSGSQPQHF.

V is TRBV7-2 and J is TRBJ2-7; 7 bases fit TRBD2. Trimming cost V 5 bases and J 2 bases; bases outside gene matches: 9. The CDR3 is made up of 15 amino acids. CDR1 is SGHTA and CDR2 is FQGNSA in the germline V gene. CDR3 residues: CASSPTATSTYEQYF. CDR3 DNA: TGTGCCAGCAGCCCTACAGCGACTAGCACCTACGAGCAGTACTTC. Full variable domain (rest looked up from reference TRBV7-2 and TRBJ2-7): GAGVSQSPSNKVTEKGKDVELRCDPISGHTALYWYRQSLGQGLEFLIYFQGNSAPDKSGLPSDRFSAERTGGSVSTLTIQRTQQEDSAVYLCASSPTATSTYEQYFGPGTRLTVT.

This clonotype was recorded a few times. The chain recombines TRBV27 with TRBJ2-7; the match to TRBD2 covers 9 bases. Trimming cost V 8 bases and J 2 bases; bases outside gene matches: 4. The CDR3 is 13 amino acids. Per germline, CDR1 MNHEY and CDR2 SMNVEV (reference sequence). This CDR3 is CASAPSGAYEQYF. CDR3 nucleotide sequence: TGTGCCAGCGCCCCTAGCGGGGCCTACGAGCAGTACTTC.

This clonotype came up a few times. The V call is TRBV27, the J call TRBJ2-7, with D uncertain. Per the germline V gene, CDR1 is MNHEY and CDR2 is SMNVEV (reference sequence). V dropped 5 bases and J dropped 3 bases, with 17 bases sitting between them. CDR3 length: 15 residues. CDR3 nucleotide sequence: TGTGCCAGCAGTCCAGTGACCCCCTTGGGCTACGAGCAGTACTTC. Its protein is CASSPVTPLGYEQYF.